A single sample is the source of the 11 T cell receptor beta chains below, sequenced in a study of blood T cell repertoires in COVID-19. Here immunoSEQ multiplex PCR was the method, and the copy in TCRdb shows in-frame clones only, minus some. This table has about 28,000 clones, 70% to 90% appearing once. Source material: peripheral blood. These receptors originate from a human donor in a cohort sampled during active COVID-19.

The chain couples TRBV11-2 to TRBJ1-1; D uncertain. The CDR3 loop spans 18 amino acids. Germline V gives CDR1 SGHAT, CDR2 FQNNGV. V was clipped by 0 bases and J by 4 bases, with 21 bases between them. CDR3 amino acids: CASSLDRLRRASFTEAFF. The CDR3 nucleotides read TGTGCCAGCAGCTTAGATCGTCTCAGGCGGGCATCATTCACTGAAGCTTTCTTT.

The V and J genes are TRBV6-5 and TRBJ1-1; D gene uncertain. The germline V gene has CDR1 MNHEY and CDR2 SVGAGI. The V end lost 4 bases, the J end lost 0 bases, and 9 bases lay between the germline ends. The CDR3 spans 14 residues. The CDR3 DNA reads TGTGCCAGCAGTTCGCTTGGCATGAACACTGAAGCTTTCTTT. It translates to CASSSLGMNTEAFF.

The rearrangement links TRBV10-3 to TRBJ2-3, with 7 nucleotides matching TRBD2. The germline V gene has CDR1 ENHRY and CDR2 SYGVKD. Germline trimming cut 8 bases from V and 5 bases from J; bases unmatched to any gene: 10. The CDR3 spans 14 residues. The CDR3 nucleotides read TGTGCCATCGGCCAAAGCGGGGCCAAAGATACGCAGTATTTT. Its protein product is CAIGQSGAKDTQYF.

The chain is built from TRBV18 and TRBJ2-1, with D tentatively TRBD1 (6 bases). CDR1 is KGHSH, CDR2 LQKENI, per germline. The CDR3 runs 15 residues. V lost 2 bases to trimming and J lost 8 bases, with 16 bases between them. The CDR3 DNA reads TGTGCCAGCTCACCATTTCAGGACAGTGGTCATGAGCAGTTCTTC. As protein: CASSPFQDSGHEQFF.

The chain carries TRBV6-2 or TRBV6-3 and TRBJ2-4, with unresolved D. V lost 6 bases to trimming and J lost 4 bases, with 10 bases between them. The CDR3 length is 13 residues. Germline loops: CDR1 MNHEY, CDR2 SVGEGT. The CDR3 reads CASSQDTKNIQYF. The CDR3 DNA reads TGTGCCAGCAGCCAAGACACAAAAAACATTCAGTACTTC.

The CDR3 nucleotides are TGCGCCAGCAGCCAAGGGCTAGCGGGTAACACCGGGGAGCTGTTTTTT. Translation gives CASSQGLAGNTGELFF. This chain uses TRBV4-1 with TRBJ2-2, with 8 positions matching TRBD2. CDR1 and CDR2 (germline): MGHRA, YSYEKL. CDR3 size: 16 residues. V dropped 1 base and J dropped 2; count of bases not matched to a gene: 3.

The V call is TRBV11-1, the J call TRBJ2-3; D is perhaps TRBD1 (5 bases). Germline V lookup: CDR1 SGHAT, CDR2 FQDESV (reference sequence). Trimming left V 5 bases short and J 0 bases short, with 12 bases between. The length of the CDR3 is 15 residues. CDR3 protein: CASSPGIASTDTQYF. CDR3 nucleotides: TGTGCCAGCAGCCCAGGGATCGCCAGCACAGATACGCAGTATTTT.

This clone showed up just once. This rearrangement joins TRBV5-1 to TRBJ2-2; 8 bases align to TRBD2. Trimming at V came to 2 bases and at J to 4 bases, leaving 7 bases not matched to a gene. The germline gives CDR1 SGHRS, CDR2 YFSETQ. The CDR3 is 16 amino acids. The CDR3 DNA reads as TGCGCCAGCAGCTTAAGGACTAGCATAGGCACCGGGGAGCTGTTTTTT. Protein sequence: CASSLRTSIGTGELFF.

The J gene is TRBJ1-1, the V gene TRBV28; 8 bases are a match to TRBD1. In germline, CDR1 is MDHEN, CDR2 SYDVKM. The CDR3 covers 15 residues. The J segment lost 4 bases and the V segment lost 2 bases, leaving 6 bases of the junction unmatched. CDR3 sequence (DNA): TGTGCCAGCAGTTTACCCCTTACAGGGGGCACTGAAGCTTTCTTT. Translating gives CASSLPLTGGTEAFF.

This chain connects TRBV19 to TRBJ1-4; a weak D match, TRBD1 (5 bases). Germline assignment: CDR1 LNHDA and CDR2 SQIVND (reference sequence). Trimming took off 3 bases at V and 7 bases at J, with 12 bases between the two ends. CDR3 length equals 14 residues. The CDR3 protein is CASSIPGGLEKLFF. The CDR3 nucleotides are TGTGCCAGTAGTATCCCGGGGGGACTTGAAAAACTGTTTTTT.

The chain couples TRBV15 to TRBJ2-5, with a tentative D call TRBD2 (6 bases). The CDR3 is made up of 14 amino acids. Germline V gene lookup returns CDR1 LNHNV and CDR2 YYDKDF (reference sequence). With 1 base removed from V and 1 base from J, the gap between germline ends came to 7 bases. CDR3 in amino acids: CATSRGGVQETQYF. The CDR3 nucleotides are TGTGCCACCAGCAGAGGCGGGGTCCAAGAGACCCAGTACTTC.